This TCR beta chain was captured in a study of T cells after posttransplantation cyclophosphamide. This clone is a singleton in its sample. Its specificity is not known. The same CDR3 also results from other DNA sequences found in this sample. Trimming stripped 0 bases from V and 0 bases from J, with 5 bases between. Germline CDR1 reads SGHRS; CDR2 reads YFSETQ. The CDR3 sequence is 14 residues long. Overall study findings and caveats: Blood and skin or GI T cell repertoires showed limited TRB overlap. Recipient CMV seropositivity and CMV reactivation strongly tracked TRB clonality. Donor CD8+ memory clones often dominated recipient blood repertoires at later times.

The data were produced by immunoSEQ multiplex PCR, yet TCRdb's version contains in-frame clones alone and is incomplete. The sample shows fewer than 20,000 clones, 94% of them seen only once. Cells defined as naive were viable CD3+CD4+ or CD3+CD8+ and CCR7+CD45RA+CD45RO-CD95-CD27+CD28+. This chain uses TRBV5-1 with TRBJ2-3; unclear D gene. The TCR originated in a woman between 50 and 59 years old in good health and a related stem cell transplant donor. The sequencing input was naive CD4+ T cells sorted from blood. The CDR3 sequence is CASSLGQSTDTQYF. The CDR3 coding sequence is TGCGCCAGCAGCTTGGGACAAAGCACAGATACGCAGTATTTT.